This T cell receptor beta chain originates from a study of T cells after yellow fever vaccination. Generation of TCR cDNA used 5'RACE template switching (which added a universal primer site and UMIs). TCRdb used MiXCR to reprocess the 5' RACE reads, holding one entry per CDR3 protein. The profile shows around 330,000 distinct CDR3 sequences, less than 4.5% of them singletons. This clonotype occurred a few times. Here the sequenced sample was PBMCs, taken on the day of the yellow fever booster vaccination. This receptor was taken from a man between 18 and 29 years old who received the YFV17D yellow fever vaccine.

The CDR3 DNA reads as TGTGCCACCAGCTGGGTCGGGCTGGATACGCAGTATTTT. Translated, it gives CATSWVGLDTQYF. The chain links TRBV15 to TRBJ2-3; D gene ambiguous. CDR3 size: 13 residues. Germline V gene lookup returns CDR1 LNHNV and CDR2 YYDKDF (reference sequence). Trimming took off 5 bases at V and 6 bases at J, with 12 bases between the two ends.